The 28 T cell receptor beta chains given below trace back to one sample, sequenced in a study of PD-L1 blockade in urothelial cancer (dated by TCRdb to the late 2010s). Library preparation used the immunoSEQ multiplex PCR assay. In its TCRdb copy, this immuneACCESS table keeps in-frame sequences only and misses some clones. Where compared with another copy, unresolved V genes explain less than half of these, and the others have no known cause. The sample includes fewer than 95,000 clones, with less than 90% observed a single time. 2% to 2.5% of the sample goes to the ten largest clones. The time point label on this specimen signifies: pretreatment peripheral blood. The sample in question was PBMCs, obtained around atezolizumab (anti-PD-L1) treatment. All receptors come from a man aged 55 to 70 with urothelial cancer.

The V and J genes are TRBV7-9 and TRBJ2-5; weak D call: TRBD2 (6 bases). There are 15 residues in the CDR3. Trimming left V 1 base short and J 3 bases short, with 12 bases between. The germline V gene has CDR1 SEHNR and CDR2 FQNEAQ (reference sequence). Here the CDR3 reads CASSLGQGGEETQYF. CDR3 coding DNA: TGTGCCAGCAGCTTAGGGCAGGGAGGCGAAGAGACCCAGTACTTC. Filled out from reference TRBV7-9 and TRBJ2-5, the complete variable domain reads DTGVSQNPRHKITKRGQNVTFRCDPISEHNRLYWYRQTLGQGPEFLTYFQNEAQLEKSRLLSDRFSAERPKGSFSTLEIQRTEQGDSAMYLCASSLGQGGEETQYFGPGTRLLVL.

There are a few counts of this clone. The rearrangement uses TRBV18 and TRBJ2-7, with D tentatively TRBD2 (5 bases). V was cut by 2 bases and J by 6 bases, with 11 bases left in between. The V gene's germline CDR1 is KGHSH and CDR2 LQKENI. This CDR3 is 13 amino acids long. The CDR3 nucleotides read TGTGCCAGCTCACCAGACGCGGGCGGCGAGCAGTACTTC. Amino acid sequence: CASSPDAGGEQYF. The complete variable domain, with remaining parts taken from reference TRBV18 and TRBJ2-7, reads NAGVMQNPRHLVRRRGQEARLRCSPMKGHSHVYWYRQLPEEGLKFMVYLQKENIIDESGMPKERFSAEFPKEGPSILRIQQVVRGDSAAYFCASSPDAGGEQYFGPGTRLTVT.

This clone was detected only a few times. The rearrangement joins TRBV15 to TRBJ2-1, with 11 nucleotides matching TRBD2. J lost 4 bases, V lost 0 bases, and 5 bases had no gene match. The CDR3 has 17 residues. Germline V CDR1 and CDR2: LNHNV, YYDKDF (reference sequence). The DNA for the CDR3 is TGTGCCACCAGCAGAGATCCCGGGACTAGCGGTTACAATGAGCAGTTCTTC. Translation: CATSRDPGTSGYNEQFF.

The chain has TRBV6-5 and TRBJ2-7; D may be TRBD2 (8 bases). CDR1 is MNHEY, CDR2 SVGAGI, per germline. The CDR3 loop spans 15 amino acids. With 4 bases removed from V and 3 bases from J, the gap between germline ends came to 16 bases. The CDR3 region has the DNA TGTGCCAGCAGTTGGGCGGGGGGACAGATCTACGAGCAGTACTTC. Translating it yields CASSWAGGQIYEQYF.

This clone was counted a single time. The J gene is TRBJ1-3, the V gene TRBV19; D call uncertain. Germline CDR1 and CDR2: LNHDA and SQIVND (reference sequence). V lost 6 bases to trimming and J lost 4 bases, with 13 bases between them. The CDR3 spans 14 residues. CDR3 nucleotide sequence: TGTGCCAGTAGACCGTCCGTGACAGGAAACACCATATATTTT. Translated, it gives CASRPSVTGNTIYF.

This clone showed up just once. V gene TRBV7-2 combines with J gene TRBJ2-7; D perhaps matches TRBD1 (5 bases). Germline V gene lookup returns CDR1 SGHTA and CDR2 FQGNSA. CDR3 length: 14 residues. Trimming took off 1 base at V and 4 bases at J, with 11 bases between the two ends. The CDR3 spells CASSLGRQGYEQYF. CDR3 DNA: TGTGCCAGCAGCTTAGGTCGGCAGGGATACGAGCAGTACTTC.

The chain has TRBV5-5 and TRBJ2-1, with 8 positions matching TRBD1. Trimming removed 3 bases from V and 12 bases from J; junction bases left unmatched: 5. The CDR3 is 12 amino acids. From germline, CDR1 is SGHKS and CDR2 YYEKEE (reference sequence). CDR3 loop: CASSSAGGWQFF. The DNA for the CDR3 is TGTGCCAGCAGCTCGGCAGGGGGCTGGCAGTTCTTC. Complete variable domain (other parts from reference TRBV5-5 and TRBJ2-1): DAGVTQSPTHLIKTRGQQVTLRCSPISGHKSVSWYQQVLGQGPQFIFQYYEKEERGRGNFPDRFSARQFPNYSSELNVNALLLGDSALYLCASSSAGGWQFFGPGTRLTVL.

This clone was seen a few times. V gene TRBV7-8 combines with J gene TRBJ2-3; 7 positions agree with TRBD2. This CDR3 spans 13 amino acids. Germline values: CDR1 SGHVS, CDR2 FQNEAQ. J lost 3 bases, V lost 8 bases, and 5 bases had no gene match. CDR3 nucleotide sequence: TGTGCCAGCTGGGGGGGGTCGACAGATACGCAGTATTTT. It yields the protein CASWGGSTDTQYF.

The chain has TRBV19 and TRBJ2-2; TRBD1 aligns across 7 bases. The CDR3 is 15 residues long. V lost 4 bases, J lost 5 bases, and 7 bases stayed unmatched. Germline lookup yields CDR1 LNHDA and CDR2 SQIVND (reference sequence). This CDR3 is CASSRDRGWTGELFF. CDR3 in DNA: TGTGCCAGTAGTAGGGACAGAGGTTGGACCGGGGAGCTGTTTTTT.

This clone appeared a single time. The chain is built from TRBV19 and TRBJ1-2; TRBD1 agrees at 8 bases. Unmatched junction bases numbered 5, after V lost 7 bases and J lost 4 bases. The CDR3 totals 13 residues. Germline lookup yields CDR1 LNHDA and CDR2 SQIVND (reference sequence). Here the CDR3 DNA reads TGTGCCAGTATGGACAGGGCCACCTATGGCTACACCTTC. Translated, it gives CASMDRATYGYTF.

The table lists this clone with a few counts. The J gene is TRBJ1-3, the V gene TRBV5-1; D is unclear. Deletions cut 0 bases from V and 3 bases from J, with 4 bases between. The germline V gene has CDR1 SGHRS and CDR2 YFSETQ. This CDR3 spans 13 amino acids. CDR3 protein: CASSLVRGNTIYF. The CDR3 nucleotides are TGCGCCAGCAGCTTGGTCCGTGGAAACACCATATATTTT.

On this clone: The junction and the germline gene differ at one end; a read error may be behind it. The chain employs TRBV7-8 and TRBJ2-7; 7 nucleotides match TRBD2. Germline lookup yields CDR1 SGHVS and CDR2 FQNEAQ. This CDR3 spans 13 amino acids. The CDR3 DNA sequence: TGTGCCAGCAGCCGCGAACCCGGGACTAATATCCACTTC. It translates to CASSREPGTNIHF.

This clone was recorded once. The V and J genes are TRBV6-1 and TRBJ1-5; 9 bases map to TRBD1. V shed 6 bases and J 4 bases; nucleotides not matched to a gene: 7. CDR1 is MNHNS, CDR2 SASEGT, per germline. The CDR3 loop spans 15 amino acids. The CDR3 reads CASRPTGGRNQPQHF. The CDR3 DNA follows: TGTGCCAGCAGACCTACAGGGGGCCGGAATCAGCCCCAGCATTTT.

This chain uses TRBV5-1 with TRBJ2-1, with 8 bases that match TRBD2. V shed 10 bases and J 8 bases; nucleotides not matched to a gene: 14. The CDR3 spans 14 residues. Per the germline V gene, CDR1 is SGHRS and CDR2 is YFSETQ. CDR3 loop: CAPGRGLAVYEQFF. The CDR3 bases are TGCGCCCCCGGGAGGGGCCTAGCGGTTTATGAGCAGTTCTTC. Complete variable domain (other parts from reference TRBV5-1 and TRBJ2-1): KAGVTQTPRYLIKTRGQQVTLSCSPISGHRSVSWYQQTPGQGLQFLFEYFSETQRNKGNFPGRFSGRQFSNSRSEMNVSTLELGDSALYLCAPGRGLAVYEQFFGPGTRLTVL.

The CDR3 loop reads CASGFVAGGSETQYF. CDR3 nucleotide sequence: TGTGCTAGTGGTTTTGTAGCGGGAGGGTCGGAGACCCAGTACTTC. The J gene is TRBJ2-5, the V gene TRBV12-5; 11 bases agree with TRBD2. J lost 5 bases, V lost 3 bases, and 5 bases had no gene match. From germline, CDR1 is LGHNT and CDR2 FRNRAP. The CDR3 has 15 residues.

The chain couples TRBV9 to TRBJ2-1, with 9 bases fitting TRBD2. The CDR3 covers 16 residues. V was clipped by 4 bases and J by 5 bases; unmatched bases: 10. Germline values: CDR1 SGDLS, CDR2 YYNGEE. The CDR3 sequence: CASSTRGAGGDNEQFF. CDR3 DNA: TGTGCCAGCAGCACGAGGGGTGCGGGGGGGGACAATGAGCAGTTCTTC.

The chain uses TRBV27 and TRBJ1-6, with 10 bases fitting TRBD1. With 1 base clipped from V and 6 bases from J, the junction kept 0 bases outside the gene matches. Germline V gene lookup returns CDR1 MNHEY and CDR2 SMNVEV (reference sequence). The CDR3 consists of 15 residues. As DNA, the CDR3 is TGTGCCAGCAGTTTATGGACAGGGGGTAATTCACCCCTCCACTTT. Its protein is CASSLWTGGNSPLHF.

The sample holds one count of this clone. The J gene is TRBJ1-2, the V gene TRBV5-8, with TRBD1 identical over 9 bases. There are 15 residues in the CDR3. Germline V gene sequence: CDR1 SGHTS, CDR2 YDEGEE. V shed 4 bases, J shed 2 bases, and the junction held 6 bases outside the gene matches. The CDR3 DNA sequence: TGTGCCAGCAGCCTGGGACAGGGCAGAAACTATGGCTACACCTTC. This translates into CASSLGQGRNYGYTF.

J is TRBJ1-4 and V is TRBV7-2; 8 nucleotides match TRBD1. CDR1 is SGHTA, CDR2 FQGNSA, per germline. The CDR3 is 14 residues long. With V trimmed by 2 bases and J by 10 bases, 6 bases remained unmatched. The DNA for the CDR3 is TGTGCCAGCAGCTTAAGCCCTGGACAGGGAAAACTGTTTTTT. It specifies CASSLSPGQGKLFF.

The gene calls are TRBV7-2 and TRBJ1-2; D gene unclear. Germline values: CDR1 SGHTA, CDR2 FQGNSA. Trimming took 1 base from V and 7 from J, leaving 19 bases between them. CDR3 length: 16 residues. The CDR3 DNA sequence: TGTGCCAGCAGCTTAGAGAGCGGGAGGCGGTCTGGTGGCTACACCTTC. This encodes CASSLESGRRSGGYTF.

This clone was seen a single time. The chain links TRBV10-2 to TRBJ2-2, with 7 bases aligning to TRBD2. In germline, CDR1 is WSHSY, CDR2 SAAADI. Germline trimming cut 3 bases from V and 5 bases from J; bases unmatched to any gene: 6. The CDR3 has 15 residues. CDR3 loop: CASSEPRERTGELFF. The CDR3 region has the DNA TGCGCCAGCAGTGAACCGCGGGAGCGAACCGGGGAGCTGTTTTTT.

The chain recombines TRBV6-5 with TRBJ2-7; 7 bases align to TRBD2. V trimming: 2 bases; J trimming: 2 bases; junction bases outside the gene matches: 9. CDR1 and CDR2 from the germline V gene are MNHEY and SVGAGI. The CDR3 has 16 amino acids. As DNA, the CDR3 is TGTGCCAGCAGTTACCCCGGTCCTAGCGGAGCCTACGAGCAGTACTTC. This encodes CASSYPGPSGAYEQYF.

The chain joins TRBV13 to TRBJ2-5, with 7 bases identical to TRBD1. The junction had 7 bases not matched to a gene; V was cut back by 3 bases and J by 0 bases. This CDR3 comprises 16 residues. Germline V gives CDR1 PRHDT, CDR2 FYEKMQ (reference sequence). CDR3 loop: CASSLGAGGYQETQYF. In DNA form, the CDR3 reads TGTGCCAGCAGCTTGGGGGCAGGGGGTTACCAAGAGACCCAGTACTTC.

The chain joins TRBV19 to TRBJ2-7; D is unclear. Trimming stripped 5 bases from V and 2 bases from J, with 19 bases between. Germline CDR1 is LNHDA and CDR2 is SQIVND (reference sequence). CDR3 length: 16 amino acids. CDR3 nucleotides: TGTGCCAGTAGTTCATATATCCTCACGGGTACCTACGAGCAGTACTTC. Protein product: CASSSYILTGTYEQYF.

The chain is built from TRBV6-5 and TRBJ1-4; possible D gene TRBD1, 6 bases. Germline CDR1 and CDR2: MNHEY and SVGAGI. The V end lost 5 bases, the J end lost 3 bases, and 10 bases lay between the germline ends. The CDR3 consists of 14 residues. As DNA, the CDR3 is TGTGCCAGCAGTAGGACAGCCTCTAATGAAAAACTGTTTTTT. Amino acid sequence: CASSRTASNEKLFF.

V is TRBV4-3 and J is TRBJ2-7; D possibly corresponds to TRBD2 (6 bases). CDR1 and CDR2 (germline): LGHNA, YSLEER. The CDR3 is 14 amino acids. Trimming shortened V by 0 bases and J by 5 bases, and 11 bases separated the two germline ends. CDR3 DNA: TGCGCCAGCAGCCAAGATCTCTCGGGGGACGAGCAGTACTTC. Protein: CASSQDLSGDEQYF.

The V gene is TRBV29-1, the J gene TRBJ1-2, with no clear D. Between the trimmed V and J ends, which lost 4 bases and 8 bases, there was a span of 8 bases. The CDR3 has 10 amino acids. Germline V gives CDR1 SQVTM, CDR2 ANQGSEA. Here the CDR3 reads CSVGEGGYTF. The DNA of the CDR3 is TGCAGCGTTGGGGAGGGCGGCTACACCTTC.

The CDR3: CASSLTDTGELFF. DNA for the CDR3: TGTGCCAGCAGCTTAACAGACACCGGGGAGCTGTTTTTT. The gene calls are TRBV7-7 and TRBJ2-2; D uncertain. The length of the CDR3 is 13 residues. Germline V gene data show CDR1 as SSHAT and CDR2 as FNYEAQ (reference sequence). Trimming took 2 bases from V and 3 from J, leaving 4 bases between them.